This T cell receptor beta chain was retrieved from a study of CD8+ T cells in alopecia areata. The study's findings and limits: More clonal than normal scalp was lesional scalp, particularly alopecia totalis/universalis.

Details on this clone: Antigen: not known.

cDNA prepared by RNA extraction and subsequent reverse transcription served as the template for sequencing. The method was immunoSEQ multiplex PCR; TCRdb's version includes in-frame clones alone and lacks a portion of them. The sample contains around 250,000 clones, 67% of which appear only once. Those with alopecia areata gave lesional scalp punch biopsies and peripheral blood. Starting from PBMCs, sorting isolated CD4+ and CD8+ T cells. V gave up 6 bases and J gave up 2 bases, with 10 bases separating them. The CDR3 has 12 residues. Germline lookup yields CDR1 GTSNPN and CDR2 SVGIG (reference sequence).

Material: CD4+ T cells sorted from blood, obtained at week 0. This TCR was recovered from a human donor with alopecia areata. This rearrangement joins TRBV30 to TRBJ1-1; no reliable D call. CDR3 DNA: TGTGCCTGTAGGGCAACTAACACTGAAGCTTTCTTT. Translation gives CACRATNTEAFF.